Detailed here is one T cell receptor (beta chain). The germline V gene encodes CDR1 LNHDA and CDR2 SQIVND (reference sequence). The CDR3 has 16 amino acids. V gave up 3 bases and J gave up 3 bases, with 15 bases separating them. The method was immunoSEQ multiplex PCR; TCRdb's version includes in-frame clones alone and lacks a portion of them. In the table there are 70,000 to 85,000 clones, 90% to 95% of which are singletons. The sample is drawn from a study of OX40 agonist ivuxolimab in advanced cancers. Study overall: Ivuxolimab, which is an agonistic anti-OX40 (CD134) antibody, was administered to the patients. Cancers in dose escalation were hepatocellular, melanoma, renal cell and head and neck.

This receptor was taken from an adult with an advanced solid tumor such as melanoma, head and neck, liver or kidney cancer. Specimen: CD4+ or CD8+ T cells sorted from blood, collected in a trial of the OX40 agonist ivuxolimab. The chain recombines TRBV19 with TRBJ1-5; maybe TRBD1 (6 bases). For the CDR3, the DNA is TGTGCCAGTAGTATTCCCGATGGGGGGCCCAATCAGCCCCAGCATTTT. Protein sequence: CASSIPDGGPNQPQHF.